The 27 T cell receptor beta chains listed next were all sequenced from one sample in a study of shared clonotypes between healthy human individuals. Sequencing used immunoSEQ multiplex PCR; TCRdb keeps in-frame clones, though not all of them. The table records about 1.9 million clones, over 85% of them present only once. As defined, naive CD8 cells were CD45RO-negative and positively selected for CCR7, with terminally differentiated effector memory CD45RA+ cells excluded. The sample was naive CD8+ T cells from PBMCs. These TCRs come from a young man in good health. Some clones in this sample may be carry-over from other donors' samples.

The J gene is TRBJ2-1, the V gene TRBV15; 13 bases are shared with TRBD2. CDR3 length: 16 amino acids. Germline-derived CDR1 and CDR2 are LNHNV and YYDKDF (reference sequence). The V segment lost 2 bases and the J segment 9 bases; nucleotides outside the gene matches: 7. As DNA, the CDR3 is TGTGCCACCAGCAGACCAGGACTAGCGGGAGCTTCTGAGCAGTTCTTC. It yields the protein CATSRPGLAGASEQFF.

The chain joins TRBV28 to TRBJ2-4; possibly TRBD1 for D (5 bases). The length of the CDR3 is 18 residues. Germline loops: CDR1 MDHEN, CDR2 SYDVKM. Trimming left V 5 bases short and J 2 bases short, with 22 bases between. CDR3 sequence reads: CASSIIHRQGAPKNIQYF. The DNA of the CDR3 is TGTGCCAGCAGTATTATTCACCGGCAGGGTGCCCCCAAAAACATTCAGTACTTC.

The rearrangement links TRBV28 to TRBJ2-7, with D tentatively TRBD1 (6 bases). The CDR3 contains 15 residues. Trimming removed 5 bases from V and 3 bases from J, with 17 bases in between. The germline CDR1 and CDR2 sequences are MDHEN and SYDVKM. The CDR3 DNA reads TGTGCCAGCAGTCCCGTCAACAGGGCTTTCTACGAGCAGTACTTC. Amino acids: CASSPVNRAFYEQYF. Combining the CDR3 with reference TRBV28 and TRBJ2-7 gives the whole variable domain DVKVTQSSRYLVKRTGEKVFLECVQDMDHENMFWYRQDPGLGLRLIYFSYDVKMKEKGDIPEGYSVSREKKERFSLILESASTNQTSMYLCASSPVNRAFYEQYFGPGTRLTVT.

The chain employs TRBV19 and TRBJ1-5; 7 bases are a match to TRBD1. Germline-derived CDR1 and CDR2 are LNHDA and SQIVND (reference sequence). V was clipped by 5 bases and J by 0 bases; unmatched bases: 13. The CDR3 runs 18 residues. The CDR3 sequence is CASSSGTALVYSNQPQHF. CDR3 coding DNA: TGTGCCAGTAGTTCCGGGACAGCCTTAGTCTATAGCAATCAGCCCCAGCATTTT.

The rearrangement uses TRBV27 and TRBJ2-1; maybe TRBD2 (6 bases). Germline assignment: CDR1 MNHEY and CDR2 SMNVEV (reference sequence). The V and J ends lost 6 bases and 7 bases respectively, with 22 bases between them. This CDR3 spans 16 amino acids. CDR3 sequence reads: CASSPLSGVVGNEQFF. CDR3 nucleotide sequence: TGTGCCAGCAGCCCACTGTCGGGAGTAGTAGGGAATGAGCAGTTCTTC.

The CDR3 DNA sequence: TGTGCCAGCAGCTTAGGCCTGAGGGGGGATACGCAGTATTTT. It translates to CASSLGLRGDTQYF. The chain links TRBV13 to TRBJ2-3; D possibly corresponds to TRBD1 (6 bases). The germline gives CDR1 PRHDT, CDR2 FYEKMQ (reference sequence). Trimming pared 0 bases from V and 6 bases from J, leaving 10 bases between. The CDR3 runs 14 residues.

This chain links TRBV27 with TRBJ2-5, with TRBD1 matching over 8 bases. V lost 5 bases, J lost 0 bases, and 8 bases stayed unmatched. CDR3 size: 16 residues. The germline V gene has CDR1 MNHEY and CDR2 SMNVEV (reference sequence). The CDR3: CASSPWDRRYQETQYF. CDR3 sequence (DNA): TGTGCCAGCAGTCCCTGGGACAGGAGGTACCAAGAGACCCAGTACTTC.

The CDR3 DNA follows: TGCGCCAGCAGCCCCACGGGACTAGCGGAAACCTACGAGCAGTACTTC. Protein: CASSPTGLAETYEQYF. This chain links TRBV4-1 with TRBJ2-7, with 11 nucleotides matching TRBD2. The CDR3 runs to 16 residues. V shed 4 bases and J 2 bases; nucleotides not matched to a gene: 7. Germline loops: CDR1 MGHRA, CDR2 YSYEKL.

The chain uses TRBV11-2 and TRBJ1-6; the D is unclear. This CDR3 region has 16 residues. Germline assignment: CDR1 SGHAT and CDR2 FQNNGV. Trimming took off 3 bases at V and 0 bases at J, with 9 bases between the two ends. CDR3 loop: CASSFRGSSYNSPLHF. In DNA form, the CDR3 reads TGTGCCAGCAGCTTTCGTGGGAGCTCCTATAATTCACCCCTCCACTTT.

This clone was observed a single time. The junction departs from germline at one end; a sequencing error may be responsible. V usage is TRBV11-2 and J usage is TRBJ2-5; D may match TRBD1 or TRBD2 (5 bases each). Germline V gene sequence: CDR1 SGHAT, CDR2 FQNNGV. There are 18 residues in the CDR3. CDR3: CASSLAPSTSRDSGPMDF. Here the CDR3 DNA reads TGTGCCAGCAGCTTAGCCCCTTCAACAAGCAGGGATTCGGGGCCCATGGACTTC.

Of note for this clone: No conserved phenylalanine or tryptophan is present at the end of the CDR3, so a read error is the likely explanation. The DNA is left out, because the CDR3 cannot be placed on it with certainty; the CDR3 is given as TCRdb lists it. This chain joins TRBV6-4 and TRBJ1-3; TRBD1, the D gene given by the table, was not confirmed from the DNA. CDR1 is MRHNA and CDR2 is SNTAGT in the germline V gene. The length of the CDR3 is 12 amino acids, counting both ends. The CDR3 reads CASSDTERTGEG.

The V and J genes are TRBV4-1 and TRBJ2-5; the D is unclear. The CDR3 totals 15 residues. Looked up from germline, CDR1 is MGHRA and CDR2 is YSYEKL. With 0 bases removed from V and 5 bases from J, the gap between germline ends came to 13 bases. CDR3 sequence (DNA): TGCGCCAGCAGCCAAGACCGGGCCCTAGGGGAGACCCAGTACTTC. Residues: CASSQDRALGETQYF.

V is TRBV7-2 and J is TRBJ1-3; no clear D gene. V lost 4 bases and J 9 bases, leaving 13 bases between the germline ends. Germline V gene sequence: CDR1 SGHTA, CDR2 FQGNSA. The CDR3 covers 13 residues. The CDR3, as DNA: TGTGCCAGCAGCTCTCGCACTGAGGGCACCATATATTTT. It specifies CASSSRTEGTIYF. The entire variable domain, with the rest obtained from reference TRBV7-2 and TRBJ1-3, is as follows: GAGVSQSPSNKVTEKGKDVELRCDPISGHTALYWYRQSLGQGLEFLIYFQGNSAPDKSGLPSDRFSAERTGGSVSTLTIQRTQQEDSAVYLCASSSRTEGTIYFGEGSWLTVV.

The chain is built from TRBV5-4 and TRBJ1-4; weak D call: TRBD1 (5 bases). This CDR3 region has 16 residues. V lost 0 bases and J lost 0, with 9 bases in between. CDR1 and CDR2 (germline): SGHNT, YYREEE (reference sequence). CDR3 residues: CASSLEGEATNEKLFF. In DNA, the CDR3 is TGTGCCAGCAGCTTGGAAGGGGAAGCAACTAATGAAAAACTGTTTTTT.

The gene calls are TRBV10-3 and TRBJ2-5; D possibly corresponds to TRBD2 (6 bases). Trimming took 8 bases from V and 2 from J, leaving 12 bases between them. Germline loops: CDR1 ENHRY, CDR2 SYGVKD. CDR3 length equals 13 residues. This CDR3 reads CAIGSRGQETQYF. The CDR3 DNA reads TGTGCCATCGGAAGCCGGGGGCAAGAGACCCAGTACTTC.

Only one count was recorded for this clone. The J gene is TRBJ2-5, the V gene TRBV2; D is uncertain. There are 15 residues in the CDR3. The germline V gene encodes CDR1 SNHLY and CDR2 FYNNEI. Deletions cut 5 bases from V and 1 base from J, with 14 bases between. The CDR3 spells CASSTHQLPQETQYF. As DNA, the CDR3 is TGTGCCAGCAGTACTCACCAACTACCCCAAGAGACCCAGTACTTC.

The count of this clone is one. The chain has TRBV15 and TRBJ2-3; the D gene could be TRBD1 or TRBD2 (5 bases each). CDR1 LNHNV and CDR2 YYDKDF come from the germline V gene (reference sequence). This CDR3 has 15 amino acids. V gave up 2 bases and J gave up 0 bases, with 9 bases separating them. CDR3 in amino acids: CATSRRDGSTDTQYF. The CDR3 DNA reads TGTGCCACCAGCAGACGGGACGGGAGCACAGATACGCAGTATTTT.

The CDR3 region is CASGTGGSETQYF. The DNA for the CDR3 is TGTGCCAGCGGGACAGGGGGTTCGGAGACCCAGTACTTC. The V call is TRBV7-7, the J call TRBJ2-5, with 11 bases matching TRBD1. The CDR3 covers 13 residues. After removal of 8 bases from V and 5 bases from J, the junction contained 4 bases not matched to a gene. Germline CDR1 reads SSHAT; CDR2 reads FNYEAQ (reference sequence).

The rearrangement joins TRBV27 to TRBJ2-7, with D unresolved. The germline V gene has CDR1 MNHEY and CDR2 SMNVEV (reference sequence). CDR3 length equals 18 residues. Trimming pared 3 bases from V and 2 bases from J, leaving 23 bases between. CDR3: CASSLVSVKGSSTYEQYF. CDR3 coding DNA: TGTGCCAGCAGTTTGGTTTCCGTTAAGGGATCCTCAACCTACGAGCAGTACTTC.

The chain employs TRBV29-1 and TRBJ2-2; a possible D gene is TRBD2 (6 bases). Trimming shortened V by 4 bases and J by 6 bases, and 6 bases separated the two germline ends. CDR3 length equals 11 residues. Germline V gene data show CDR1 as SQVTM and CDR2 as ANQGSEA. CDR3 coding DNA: TGCAGCGTTGGCGGGGCCGGGGAGCTGTTTTTT. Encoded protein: CSVGGAGELFF.

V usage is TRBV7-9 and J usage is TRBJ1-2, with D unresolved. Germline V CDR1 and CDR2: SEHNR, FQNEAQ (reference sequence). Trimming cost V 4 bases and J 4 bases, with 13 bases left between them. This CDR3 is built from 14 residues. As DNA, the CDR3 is TGTGCCAGCAGCTCGATAGACTTCGGCTATGGCTACACCTTC. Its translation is CASSSIDFGYGYTF.

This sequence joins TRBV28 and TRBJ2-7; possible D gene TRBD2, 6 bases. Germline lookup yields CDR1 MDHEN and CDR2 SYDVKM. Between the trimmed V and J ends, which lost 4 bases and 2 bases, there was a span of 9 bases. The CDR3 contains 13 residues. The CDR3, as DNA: TGTGCCAGCAGTTCTGTAGCGGCCTACGAGCAGTACTTC. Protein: CASSSVAAYEQYF.

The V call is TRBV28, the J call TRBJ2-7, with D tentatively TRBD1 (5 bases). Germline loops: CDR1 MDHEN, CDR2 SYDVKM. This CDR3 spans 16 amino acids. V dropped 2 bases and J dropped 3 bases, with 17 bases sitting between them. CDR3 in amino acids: CASSLPVGQSYYEQYF. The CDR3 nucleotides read TGTGCCAGCAGTTTACCGGTCGGACAATCTTACTACGAGCAGTACTTC.

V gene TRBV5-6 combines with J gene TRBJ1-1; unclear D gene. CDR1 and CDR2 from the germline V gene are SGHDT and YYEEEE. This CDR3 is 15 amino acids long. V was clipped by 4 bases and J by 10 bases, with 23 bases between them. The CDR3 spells CASSHYSATWGGAFF. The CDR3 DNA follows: TGTGCCAGCAGCCATTACAGCGCGACCTGGGGAGGAGCTTTCTTT.

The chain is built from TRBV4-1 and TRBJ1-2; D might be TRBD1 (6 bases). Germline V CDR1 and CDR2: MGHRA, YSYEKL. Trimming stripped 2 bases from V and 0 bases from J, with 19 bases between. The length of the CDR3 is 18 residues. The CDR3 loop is CASSQWTAEIATNYGYTF. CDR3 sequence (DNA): TGCGCCAGCAGCCAATGGACAGCCGAAATCGCTACTAACTATGGCTACACCTTC.

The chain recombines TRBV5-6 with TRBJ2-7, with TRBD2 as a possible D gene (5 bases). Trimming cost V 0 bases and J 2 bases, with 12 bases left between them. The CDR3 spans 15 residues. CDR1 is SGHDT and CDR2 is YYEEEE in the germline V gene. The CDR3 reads CASSLVWGDPYEQYF. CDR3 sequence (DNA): TGTGCCAGCAGCTTGGTTTGGGGAGACCCCTACGAGCAGTACTTC.

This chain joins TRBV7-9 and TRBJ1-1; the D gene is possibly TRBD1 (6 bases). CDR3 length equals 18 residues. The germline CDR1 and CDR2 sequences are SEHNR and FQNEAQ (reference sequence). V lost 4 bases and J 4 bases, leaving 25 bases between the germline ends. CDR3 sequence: CASSSTTGLRGTGTEAFF. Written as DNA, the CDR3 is TGTGCCAGCAGCTCTACCACAGGACTCAGGGGAACGGGCACTGAAGCTTTCTTT.